The clone carrying this TCR beta chain turned up a few times. The antigen remains undetermined. TCR alpha and TCR beta cDNA libraries with sample barcodes and UMIs came from 5'RACE using constant-segment primers. TCRdb recomputed calls from the 5' RACE reads with MiXCR, one row per CDR3 protein. The table records around 300,000 distinct CDR3 sequences, 8% to 9% of them present only once. The CDR3 length is 14 residues. V lost 3 bases, J lost 1 base, and 12 bases lay in between. Germline CDR1 and CDR2: SQVTM and ANQGSEA. This sample is part of a study of T-cell memory formation after mild COVID-19. Study findings and constraints: In pre-infection memory, a portion of responding clones appeared, which suggested that cross-reactive memory joined. Clones that contracted from day 15 to 85 were balanced CD4/CD8, while later expanders leaned CD4+. Chiefly within CM and EM were the contracting CD4+ clones; CD8+ ones were within EMRA.

The chain uses TRBV29-1 and TRBJ2-5; the D is unclear. Sequencing was done on a sample of PBMCs or a T cell subset sorted from them (not recorded which). This TCR came from a man aged 18 to 29 who had mild COVID-19 (a few samples of this study predate the infection). Cell type and time point are not known. As DNA, the CDR3 is TGCAGCGTTGATCTAGGTAGGGCCCAAGAGACCCAGTACTTC. Translation: CSVDLGRAQETQYF.